A selection of T cell receptor beta chains follows, all from one sample in a study of PD-1 blockade in classical Hodgkin lymphoma. TCRdb's table, derived via immunoSEQ multiplex PCR, lists solely in-frame clones and lacks some. The table records about 93,000 clones, 80% to 95% of them present only once. This sample comprised peripheral blood mononuclear cells (PBMCs), obtained before the second cycle of nivolumab. Receptor source: a human donor with classical Hodgkin lymphoma. The CDR3 runs from the conserved cysteine through the conserved F or W. D genes are given only for firm matches. Clone size is given for some rows only: seen once, a few or many times, or a class if the clone is expanded.

d_call,clone_size,j_call,v_call,cdr3_aa,cdr3_nt
.,.,TRBJ2-3,TRBV5-8,CASSLYGSTTDTQYF,TGTGCCAGCAGCTTGTATGGCAGTACTACAGATACGCAGTATTTT
.,.,TRBJ1-2,TRBV19,CASSIDSLIGLNGYTF,TGTGCCAGTAGTATAGATTCCCTCATAGGGCTGAATGGCTACACCTTC
.,.,TRBJ2-2,TRBV6-6,CASSYTGVSGELFF,TGTGCCAGCAGTTATACGGGAGTCTCCGGGGAGCTGTTTTTT
.,.,TRBJ2-3,TRBV15,CATAESGSRTDTQYF,TGTGCCACCGCGGAAAGCGGGTCTCGCACAGATACGCAGTATTTT
.,.,TRBJ2-3,TRBV4-2,CASSQVGNWDTQYF,TGTGCCAGCAGCCAGGTCGGGAATTGGGATACGCAGTATTTT
.,.,TRBJ2-2,TRBV10-1,CASSDQAYTGELFF,TGCGCCAGCAGTGATCAGGCCTACACCGGGGAGCTGTTTTTT
.,.,TRBJ2-5,TRBV28,CASSLVGGEETQYF,TGTGCCAGCAGTTTAGTCGGGGGAGAGGAGACCCAGTACTTC
TRBD1,few,TRBJ1-1,TRBV9,CASSAGTGRGNTEAFF,TGTGCCAGCAGCGCGGGGACAGGGAGGGGGAACACTGAAGCTTTCTTT
.,.,TRBJ1-4,TRBV30,CAWERAGGLFF,TGTGCCTGGGAGCGGGCTGGCGGACTGTTTTTT
.,.,TRBJ1-4,TRBV28,CASRLGGTNEKLFF,TGTGCCAGCAGATTAGGGGGGACTAATGAAAAACTGTTTTTT
.,.,TRBJ1-2,TRBV9,CASSAEWRLGGYTF,TGTGCCAGCAGCGCGGAGTGGAGGTTGGGTGGCTACACCTTC
TRBD1,once,TRBJ1-2,TRBV19,CASTLGGTGGNYGYTF,TGTGCCAGTACCCTGGGAGGGACAGGGGGTAATTATGGCTACACCTTC
.,.,TRBJ2-7,TRBV27,CASSTRGDEQYF,TGTGCCAGCAGTACGCGAGGGGACGAGCAGTACTTC
.,.,TRBJ2-2,TRBV28,CASRTGGEATGELFF,TGTGCCAGCAGAACCGGGGGCGAAGCCACCGGGGAGCTGTTTTTT
.,.,TRBJ2-1,TRBV7-3,CASSLGSEQFF,TGTGCCAGCAGCTTAGGCAGTGAGCAGTTCTTC
.,.,TRBJ2-3,TRBV4-1,CASSRLPSVTSTDTQYF,TGCGCCAGCAGCCGACTCCCTAGCGTTACTAGCACAGATACGCAGTATTTT
.,.,TRBJ2-7,TRBV6-5,CASSYSGVGEQYF,TGTGCCAGCAGTTACTCCGGGGTAGGCGAGCAGTACTTC
.,.,TRBJ2-2,TRBV28,CASSLYLHRENTGELFF,TGTGCCAGCAGTTTATATTTACACAGGGAGAACACCGGGGAGCTGTTTTTT